The sequence of this T cell receptor (beta chain) was determined in a study of CXCR3-negative and CXCR3-positive naive CD8 T cells. Study results and caveats: The TRB CDR3s that CXCR3-positive naive cells carried were more hydrophobic than those of CXCR3-negative naive cells.

With regard to this clonotype: Antigen: not known.

The CDR3 spans 19 residues. Per the germline V gene, CDR1 is SGHTA and CDR2 is FQGNSA. 5' RACE that incorporated UMI labels was used to prepare the TRB cDNA libraries. TCRdb reprocessed the 5' RACE reads; each CDR3 protein has one entry and no DNA is given. The sample table includes 65,000 to 75,000 distinct CDR3 sequences. Sequencing was done on a sample of naive CXCR3+ CD8+ T cells from blood. Documented subset: CD45RO-CCR7+CD27+CD95- naive CD8+ T cells expressing CXCR3 (TNR3+). The clonotype was recovered from a human donor in good health. Some clones in this sample may be carry-over from other donors' samples. The chain links TRBV7-2 to TRBJ2-5; TCRdb gives TRBD1 as the D gene, but with no DNA this cannot be confirmed. This CDR3 reads CASSLSSPTREDRKETQYF.